This T cell receptor (beta chain) was sequenced during a study of identical twins. TCRdb re-derived calls from the 5' RACE reads in MiXCR, one entry per CDR3 protein. Of 150,000 or so distinct CDR3 sequences in the sample, under 4.5% were seen once. Trimming pared 1 base from V and 8 bases from J, leaving 12 bases between. This CDR3 region has 14 residues. Germline V gene lookup returns CDR1 SGHKS and CDR2 YYEKEE (reference sequence). This rearrangement joins TRBV5-5 to TRBJ1-4; tentative D call: TRBD1 (5 bases). The sequenced sample consisted of memory T cells sorted from blood. This TCR was recovered from a man between 18 and 35 years old in good health. CDR3 region: CASSLLDSYEKLFF. DNA of the CDR3: TGTGCCAGCAGCTTGCTAGACAGCTACGAAAAACTGTTTTTT.